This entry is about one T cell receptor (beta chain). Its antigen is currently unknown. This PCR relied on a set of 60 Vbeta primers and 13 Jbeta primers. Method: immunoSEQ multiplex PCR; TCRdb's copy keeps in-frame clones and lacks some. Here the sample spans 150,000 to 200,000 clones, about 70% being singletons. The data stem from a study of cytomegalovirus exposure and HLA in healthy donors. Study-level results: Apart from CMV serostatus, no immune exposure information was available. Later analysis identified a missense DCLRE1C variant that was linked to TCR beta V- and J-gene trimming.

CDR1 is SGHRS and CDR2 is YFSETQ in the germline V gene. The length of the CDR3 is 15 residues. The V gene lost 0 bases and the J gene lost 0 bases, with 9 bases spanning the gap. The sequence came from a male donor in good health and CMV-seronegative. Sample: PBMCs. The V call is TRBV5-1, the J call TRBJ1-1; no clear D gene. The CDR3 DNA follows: TGCGCCAGCAGCTTGGCCGGTCCGATGAACACTGAAGCTTTCTTT. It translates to CASSLAGPMNTEAFF.